The 30 T cell receptor beta chains reported below all come from one sample, sequenced in a study of regulatory T cells in long-lasting Graves disease. Assembly of TCR beta libraries relied on iRepertoire HTBI primers together with Arm-PCR of CDR3 regions. TCRdb processed the multiplex PCR reads anew with MiXCR; each CDR3 protein has one entry. The sample has roughly 420,000 distinct CDR3 sequences, about 17% seen once. Specified time point: newly diagnosed GD, antithyroid drugs for less than 3 months. Making the TCR library involved RNA that had been extracted from PBMCs. These data also formed part of another study, on T cells in Graves' hyperthyroidism and ophthalmopathy.

Material: peripheral blood mononuclear cells (PBMCs), obtained at new diagnosis, from a patient treated with antithyroid drugs. All receptors come from a woman between 18 and 29 years old with Graves disease.

The table lists this clonotype with many counts. The rearrangement links TRBV28 to TRBJ1-2, with 8 bases identical to TRBD1. J was trimmed by 3 bases and V by 6 bases; bases with no gene match: 6. CDR1 and CDR2 (germline): MDHEN, SYDVKM. This CDR3 region has 14 residues. CDR3 DNA: TGTGCCAGCAGCACGGACAGGGTGTACTATGGCTACACCTTC. Its translation is CASSTDRVYYGYTF.

This clonotype was seen repeatedly, ten times or more. The rearrangement uses TRBV3-1 and TRBJ2-7; D is unresolved. Germline assignment: CDR1 LGHDT and CDR2 YNNKEL (reference sequence). V shed 2 bases and J shed 4 bases, with 6 bases lying between them. The CDR3 consists of 12 residues. CDR3 DNA sequence: TGTGCCAGCAGCCAAACGCCTTACGAGCAGTACTTC. This gives the protein CASSQTPYEQYF.

The chain is built from TRBV6-5 and TRBJ1-2; D is undetermined. The germline V gene encodes CDR1 MNHEY and CDR2 SVGAGI. The CDR3 has 13 amino acids. V gave up 3 bases and J gave up 4 bases, with 9 bases separating them. As DNA, the CDR3 is TGTGCCAGCAGTTATCCGGGTGGCTATGGCTACACCTTC. This encodes CASSYPGGYGYTF.

The CDR3 reads CAWSVGTGPITEQYF. DNA for the CDR3: TGTGCCTGGAGTGTAGGTACCGGGCCAATAACAGAGCAGTACTTC. The V and J genes are TRBV30 and TRBJ2-7; no clear D gene. Germline assignment: CDR1 GTSNPN and CDR2 SVGIG (reference sequence). CDR3 length equals 15 residues. V lost 0 bases and J 7 bases, leaving 19 bases between the germline ends.

This clonotype has ten or more counts. The rearrangement joins TRBV15 to TRBJ1-4; 9 bases fit TRBD1. The CDR3 runs 16 residues. V was pared by 0 bases and J by 5 bases, with 4 bases of the junction left unmatched. Germline CDR1 reads LNHNV; CDR2 reads YYDKDF (reference sequence). The CDR3 loop is CATSRDRTGENEKLFF. The CDR3, as DNA: TGTGCCACCAGCAGAGATCGGACAGGGGAGAATGAAAAACTGTTTTTT. The variable domain in full, completed from reference TRBV15 and TRBJ1-4, reads DAMVIQNPRYQVTQFGKPVTLSCSQTLNHNVMYWYQQKSSQAPKLLFHYYDKDFNNEADTPDNFQSRRPNTSFCFLDIRSPGLGDTAMYLCATSRDRTGENEKLFFGSGTQLSVL.

This sequence joins TRBV30 and TRBJ2-7; a weak D match, TRBD2 (5 bases). V was cut by 2 bases and J by 4 bases, with 12 bases left in between. CDR1 is GTSNPN, CDR2 SVGIG, per germline (reference sequence). This CDR3 spans 13 amino acids. The CDR3 spells CAWSTNRGYEQYF. CDR3 nucleotide sequence: TGTGCCTGGAGTACTAATCGGGGTTACGAGCAGTACTTC.

This clonotype was seen more than once but under ten times. The genes are TRBV28 and TRBJ1-5; 7 bases map to TRBD1. CDR3 size: 18 residues. V dropped 2 bases and J dropped 0; count of bases not matched to a gene: 10. Germline CDR1 MDHEN, CDR2 SYDVKM. In nucleotides, the CDR3 is TGTGCCAGCAGTTTACCCCCAACCGGGACAGATAGCAATCAGCCCCAGCATTTT. Its protein is CASSLPPTGTDSNQPQHF.

The sample holds a few counts of this clonotype. The rearrangement joins TRBV19 to TRBJ2-5; a possible D gene is TRBD2 (5 bases). In germline, CDR1 is LNHDA, CDR2 SQIVND (reference sequence). The CDR3 extends over 12 amino acids. V shed 10 bases and J shed 5 bases, with 14 bases lying between them. In nucleotides, the CDR3 is TGTGCCACACTAGGAACCGGGGAGACCCAGTACTTC. This codes for CATLGTGETQYF.

The rearrangement links TRBV6-2 or TRBV6-3 to TRBJ2-5, with 8 bases identical to TRBD2. CDR3 length: 15 residues. V lost 6 bases, J lost 4 bases, and 10 bases stayed unmatched. Germline CDR1 MNHEY, CDR2 SVGEGT. The CDR3 is CASSVVGRAGETQYF. DNA for the CDR3: TGTGCCAGCAGCGTAGTCGGGAGGGCGGGAGAGACCCAGTACTTC.

The V call is TRBV19, the J call TRBJ1-3; D ambiguous. The CDR3 has 14 amino acids. The germline V gene encodes CDR1 LNHDA and CDR2 SQIVND (reference sequence). The ends were cut back, 3 bases at V and 0 bases at J, with 6 bases in the middle. This CDR3 reads CASSIGISGNTIYF. The CDR3 DNA reads as TGTGCCAGTAGTATCGGAATCTCTGGAAACACCATATATTTT.

Only a few counts were recorded for this clonotype. The rearrangement links TRBV6-2 or TRBV6-3 to TRBJ1-2, with a tentative D call TRBD1 (6 bases). Germline lookup yields CDR1 MNHEY and CDR2 SVGEGT. The V and J ends lost 2 bases and 5 bases respectively, with 12 bases between them. The CDR3 contains 14 residues. In DNA form, the CDR3 reads TGTGCCAGCAGTTACCGAGGGGGGGGTTATGGCTACACCTTC. Protein product: CASSYRGGGYGYTF.

This clonotype was seen ten or more times. The rearrangement links TRBV3-1 to TRBJ2-1; 8 bases match TRBD2. The ends lost 4 bases at V and 8 bases at J; junction bases unmatched: 7. This CDR3 has 14 amino acids. Germline CDR1 reads LGHDT; CDR2 reads YNNKEL (reference sequence). The CDR3 region has the DNA TGTGCCAGCAGCCCGGGACTAGGTATCTATGAGCAGTTCTTC. As protein: CASSPGLGIYEQFF.

The chain recombines TRBV5-1 with TRBJ2-3, with 10 bases matching TRBD2. The V gene's germline CDR1 is SGHRS and CDR2 YFSETQ. The V segment lost 1 base and the J segment 4 bases; nucleotides outside the gene matches: 9. This CDR3 has 17 residues. Here the CDR3 reads CASSLLSSGRSPDTQYF. The CDR3 DNA is TGCGCCAGCAGCTTGCTATCTAGCGGGAGATCCCCAGATACGCAGTATTTT.

This clonotype was recorded at least ten times. The chain couples TRBV28 to TRBJ2-5; D call uncertain. Germline CDR1 MDHEN, CDR2 SYDVKM. This CDR3 is built from 20 residues. The V end lost 3 bases, the J end lost 4 bases, and 30 bases lay between the germline ends. The DNA for the CDR3 is TGTGCCAGCAGTTTTTTTCCCTTTCAATCGCGAGCGTTTGGGGTAGAGACCCAGTACTTC. Translation gives CASSFFPFQSRAFGVETQYF.

This clonotype was seen ten or more times. CDR3 in amino acids: CASGWTEQETQYF. In nucleotides, the CDR3 is TGCGCCAGCGGTTGGACAGAGCAAGAGACCCAGTACTTC. The J gene is TRBJ2-5, the V gene TRBV5-1, with D possibly TRBD1 on 6 matching bases. The CDR3 is made up of 13 amino acids. Per germline, CDR1 SGHRS and CDR2 YFSETQ. The ends were cut back, 7 bases at V and 2 bases at J, with 12 bases in the middle. The whole variable domain, filled in from reference TRBV5-1 and TRBJ2-5, reads KAGVTQTPRYLIKTRGQQVTLSCSPISGHRSVSWYQQTPGQGLQFLFEYFSETQRNKGNFPGRFSGRQFSNSRSEMNVSTLELGDSALYLCASGWTEQETQYFGPGTRLLVL.

This rearrangement joins TRBV6-1 to TRBJ2-2; D may be TRBD2 (6 bases). The V end was cut by 10 bases, the J end by 6 bases, with 15 bases between. There are 13 residues in the CDR3. In germline, CDR1 is MNHNS, CDR2 SASEGT. The CDR3 region has the DNA TGTGCCAACCAACTTAGCGGCGCCGGGGAGCTGTTTTTT. It codes for CANQLSGAGELFF.

This rearrangement joins TRBV25-1 to TRBJ1-1; 7 nucleotides align to TRBD1. Losses at the gene ends were 3 bases for V and 5 bases for J; bases not matched to a gene: 6. Germline CDR1 MGHDK, CDR2 SYGVNS. CDR3 length equals 14 residues. For the CDR3, the DNA is TGTGCCAGCAGTGATGGACAGGCAACGACTGAAGCTTTCTTT. As protein: CASSDGQATTEAFF.

This clonotype has a count of ten or more. The chain uses TRBV6-5 and TRBJ2-7; TRBD2 matches at 8 bases. CDR3 length: 15 amino acids. V dropped 4 bases and J dropped 5; count of bases not matched to a gene: 10. Germline loops: CDR1 MNHEY, CDR2 SVGAGI. The CDR3 DNA reads as TGTGCCAGCAGTTTCATAGGAGCGGGAGAAAACGAGCAGTACTTC. Residues: CASSFIGAGENEQYF.

In this sample, this clonotype turned up many times. The CDR3 reads CASSLGRGASSPQHF. For the CDR3, the DNA is TGTGCCAGCAGTTTAGGCAGGGGGGCGAGTAGTCCCCAGCATTTT. This chain uses TRBV27 with TRBJ1-5; 7 nucleotides align to TRBD1. CDR3 length: 15 amino acids. Germline CDR1 and CDR2: MNHEY and SMNVEV (reference sequence). V was pared by 2 bases and J by 10 bases, with 11 bases of the junction left unmatched.

This clonotype showed up many times. The chain joins TRBV28 to TRBJ2-1; D gene uncertain. CDR3 length: 16 residues. Trimming shortened V by 4 bases and J by 0 bases, and 13 bases separated the two germline ends. The germline gives CDR1 MDHEN, CDR2 SYDVKM. The CDR3 here is CASSYFSLSSYNEQFF. As DNA, the CDR3 is TGTGCCAGCAGTTACTTCAGCCTGAGCTCCTACAATGAGCAGTTCTTC.

This clonotype has only one observation. A much larger clone differs by one base, so this may be a read error. The chain carries TRBV6-2 or TRBV6-3 and TRBJ2-7; 7 bases agree with TRBD1. Trimming removed 1 base from V and 3 bases from J; junction bases left unmatched: 15. This CDR3 comprises 18 residues. The germline gives CDR1 MNHEY, CDR2 SVGEGT. The chain's CDR3 is CASSYFPPGQKYCYEQYF. The DNA for the CDR3 is TGTGCCAGCAGTTACTTCCCACCGGGACAGAAGTACTGCTACGAGCAGTACTTC.

The rearrangement links TRBV2 to TRBJ2-1; D is uncertain. From germline, CDR1 is SNHLY and CDR2 FYNNEI. The CDR3 has 13 residues. The V and J ends lost 8 bases and 8 bases respectively, with 16 bases between them. Here the CDR3 reads CASGVGRRDEQFF. Here the CDR3 DNA reads TGTGCCAGCGGGGTCGGTCGACGGGATGAGCAGTTCTTC.

This clonotype was seen many times. The V gene is TRBV13, the J gene TRBJ2-3, with TRBD2 matching over 9 bases. The CDR3 runs to 15 residues. Per germline, CDR1 PRHDT and CDR2 FYEKMQ (reference sequence). V shed 8 bases, J shed 6 bases, and the junction held 12 bases outside the gene matches. CDR3: CASLSGRNRWDTQYF. The CDR3, as DNA: TGTGCCAGCTTAAGCGGGAGGAACCGTTGGGATACGCAGTATTTT.

The J gene is TRBJ2-6, the V gene TRBV28, with D uncertain. This CDR3 is built from 15 residues. V lost 7 bases and J 4 bases, leaving 14 bases between the germline ends. In germline, CDR1 is MDHEN, CDR2 SYDVKM. The CDR3 reads CASTLRASGANVLTF. The CDR3 nucleotides read TGTGCCAGCACCTTACGGGCGTCGGGGGCCAACGTCCTGACTTTC.

The chain joins TRBV18 to TRBJ2-1; a possible D gene is TRBD2 (6 bases). CDR3 size: 15 residues. V gave up 2 bases and J gave up 0 bases, with 8 bases separating them. In germline, CDR1 is KGHSH, CDR2 LQKENI. The CDR3 DNA is TGTGCCAGCTCACCAGTAGCGGCCTCCTACAATGAGCAGTTCTTC. This translates into CASSPVAASYNEQFF. Variable domain in full (rest from reference TRBV18 and TRBJ2-1): NAGVMQNPRHLVRRRGQEARLRCSPMKGHSHVYWYRQLPEEGLKFMVYLQKENIIDESGMPKERFSAEFPKEGPSILRIQQVVRGDSAAYFCASSPVAASYNEQFFGPGTRLTVL.

As to this clonotype: A much larger clone differs by one base, so this may be a read error. This chain connects TRBV28 to TRBJ2-1, with D tentatively TRBD1 or TRBD2 (5 bases each). Trimming took 5 bases from V and 10 from J, leaving 21 bases between them. CDR1 MDHEN and CDR2 SYDVKM come from the germline V gene. The CDR3 runs to 15 residues. CDR3 sequence: CASSPTGGQRDEQFF. Here the CDR3 DNA reads TGTGCCAGCAGTCCTACGGGCGGGCAACGGGACGAGCAGTTCTTC. Full variable domain (outside the CDR3, taken from reference TRBV28 and TRBJ2-1): DVKVTQSSRYLVKRTGEKVFLECVQDMDHENMFWYRQDPGLGLRLIYFSYDVKMKEKGDIPEGYSVSREKKERFSLILESASTNQTSMYLCASSPTGGQRDEQFFGPGTRLTVL.

This chain links TRBV27 with TRBJ1-2; the D is unclear. Germline CDR1 MNHEY, CDR2 SMNVEV (reference sequence). The CDR3 spans 14 residues. Deletions cut 8 bases from V and 2 bases from J, with 15 bases between. The CDR3 region has the DNA TGTGCCAGCCAGTCCTATGGGAGCAACTATGGCTACACCTTC. Its protein product is CASQSYGSNYGYTF.

This chain links TRBV9 with TRBJ1-2; 7 positions agree with TRBD1. Losses at the gene ends were 3 bases for V and 7 bases for J; bases not matched to a gene: 12. Germline V CDR1 and CDR2: SGDLS, YYNGEE. This CDR3 is 15 amino acids long. The CDR3 is CASSADVDRTGGYTF. The CDR3 coding sequence is TGTGCCAGCAGCGCCGACGTGGACAGGACCGGTGGCTACACCTTC.

The chain recombines TRBV4-1 with TRBJ2-1; 7 positions agree with TRBD2. This CDR3 contains 15 residues. In germline, CDR1 is MGHRA, CDR2 YSYEKL. V dropped 0 bases and J dropped 6; count of bases not matched to a gene: 5. Here the CDR3 reads CASSQDPAGSNEQFF. The CDR3 nucleotides are TGCGCCAGCAGCCAAGACCCAGCGGGAAGCAATGAGCAGTTCTTC.

Of note for this clonotype: A much bigger clone sits one base away, suggesting this may be a read error. This chain uses TRBV2 with TRBJ1-5; D call uncertain. Germline lookup yields CDR1 SNHLY and CDR2 FYNNEI. The CDR3 covers 16 residues. This CDR3 is CACSAAELYSNQPQHF. The CDR3 coding sequence is TGTGCCTGCAGTGCGGCAGAGCTTTATAGCAATCAGCCCCAGCATTTT.